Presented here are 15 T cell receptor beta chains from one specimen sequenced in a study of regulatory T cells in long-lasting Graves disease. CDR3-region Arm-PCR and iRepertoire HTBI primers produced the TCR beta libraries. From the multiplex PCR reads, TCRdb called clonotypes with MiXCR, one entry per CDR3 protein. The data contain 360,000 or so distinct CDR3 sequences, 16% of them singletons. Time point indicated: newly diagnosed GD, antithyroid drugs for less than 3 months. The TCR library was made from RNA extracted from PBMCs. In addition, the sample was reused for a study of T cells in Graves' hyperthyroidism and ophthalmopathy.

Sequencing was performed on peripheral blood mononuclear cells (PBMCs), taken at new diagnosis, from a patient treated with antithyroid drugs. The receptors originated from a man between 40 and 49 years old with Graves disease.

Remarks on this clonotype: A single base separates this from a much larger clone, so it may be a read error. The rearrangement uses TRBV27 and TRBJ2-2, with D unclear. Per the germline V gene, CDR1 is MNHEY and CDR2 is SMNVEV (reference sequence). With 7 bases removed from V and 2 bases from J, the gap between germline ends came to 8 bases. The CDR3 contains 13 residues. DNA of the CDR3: TGTGCCAGCACCCAACAAAACACCGGGGAGCTGTTTTTT. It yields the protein CASTQQNTGELFF.

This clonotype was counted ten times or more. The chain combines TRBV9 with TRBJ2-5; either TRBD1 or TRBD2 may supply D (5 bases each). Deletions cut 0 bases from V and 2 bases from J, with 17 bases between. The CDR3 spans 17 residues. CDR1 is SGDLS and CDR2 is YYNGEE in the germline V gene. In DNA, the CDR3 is TGTGCCAGCAGCGTAGGTTCCCGGGGCGCTCGGCAAGAGACCCAGTACTTC. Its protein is CASSVGSRGARQETQYF.

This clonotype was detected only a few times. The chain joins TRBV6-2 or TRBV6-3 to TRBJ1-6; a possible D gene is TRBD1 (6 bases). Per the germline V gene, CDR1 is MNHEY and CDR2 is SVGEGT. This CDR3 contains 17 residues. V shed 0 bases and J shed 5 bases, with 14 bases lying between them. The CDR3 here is CASSYSPYRANNSPLHF. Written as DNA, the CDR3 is TGTGCCAGCAGTTACTCCCCATACAGGGCAAATAATTCACCCCTCCACTTT.

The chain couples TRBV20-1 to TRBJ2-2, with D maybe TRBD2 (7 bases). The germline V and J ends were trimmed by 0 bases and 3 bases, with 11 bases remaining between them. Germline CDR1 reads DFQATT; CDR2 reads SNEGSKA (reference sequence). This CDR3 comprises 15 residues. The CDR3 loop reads CSAREAGADTGELFF. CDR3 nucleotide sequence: TGCAGTGCTAGAGAGGCGGGGGCCGACACCGGGGAGCTGTTTTTT.

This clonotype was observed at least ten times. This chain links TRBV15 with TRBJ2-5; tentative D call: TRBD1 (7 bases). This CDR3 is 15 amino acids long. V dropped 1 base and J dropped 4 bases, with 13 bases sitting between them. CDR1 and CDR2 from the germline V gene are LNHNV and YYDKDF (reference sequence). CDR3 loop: CATSRVAGGGETQYF. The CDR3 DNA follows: TGTGCCACCAGCAGAGTAGCAGGGGGAGGAGAGACCCAGTACTTC.

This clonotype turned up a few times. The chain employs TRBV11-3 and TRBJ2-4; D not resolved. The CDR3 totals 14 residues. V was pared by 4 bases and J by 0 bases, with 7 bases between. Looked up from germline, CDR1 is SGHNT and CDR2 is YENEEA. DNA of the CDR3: TGTGCCAGCAGCTCAAGGGTAGCCAAAAACATTCAGTACTTC. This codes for CASSSRVAKNIQYF.

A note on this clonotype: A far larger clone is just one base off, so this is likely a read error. The CDR3 region has the DNA TGTGTCAGCAGCAAGACAGGGTTCGCCTACGAGCAGTACTTC. As protein: CVSSKTGFAYEQYF. V gene TRBV6-5 combines with J gene TRBJ2-7; TRBD1 matches 7 bases. The germline CDR1 and CDR2 sequences are MNHEY and SVGAGI. CDR3 length equals 14 residues.

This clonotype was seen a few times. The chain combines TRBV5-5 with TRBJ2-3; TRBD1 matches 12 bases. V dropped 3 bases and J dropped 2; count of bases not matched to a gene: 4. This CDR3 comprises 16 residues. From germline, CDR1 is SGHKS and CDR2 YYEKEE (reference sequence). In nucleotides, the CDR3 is TGTGCCAGCAGCTCCCCGGGACAGGGGGCCACAGATACGCAGTATTTT. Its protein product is CASSSPGQGATDTQYF.

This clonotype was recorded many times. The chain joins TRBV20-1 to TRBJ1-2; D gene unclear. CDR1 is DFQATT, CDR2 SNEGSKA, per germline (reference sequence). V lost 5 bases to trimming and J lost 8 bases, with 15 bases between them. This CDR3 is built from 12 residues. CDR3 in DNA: TGCAGTGCTGCTCAAACCGCTGGGGGCTACACCTTC. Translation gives CSAAQTAGGYTF.

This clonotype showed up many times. This chain's CDR3 is CASSLLNEQFF. The CDR3 nucleotides are TGTGCCAGCAGTTTGTTGAATGAGCAGTTCTTC. This sequence joins TRBV12-3 or TRBV12-4 and TRBJ2-1, with D uncertain. The V end lost 3 bases, the J end lost 7 bases, and 4 bases lay between the germline ends. This CDR3 comprises 11 residues.

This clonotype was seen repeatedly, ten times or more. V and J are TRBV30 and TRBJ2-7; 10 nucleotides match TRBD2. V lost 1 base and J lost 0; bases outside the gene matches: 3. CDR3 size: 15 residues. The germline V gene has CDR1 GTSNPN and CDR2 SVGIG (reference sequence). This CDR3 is CAWSGVAGGSYEQYF. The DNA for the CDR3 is TGTGCCTGGAGTGGTGTAGCGGGGGGCTCCTACGAGCAGTACTTC.

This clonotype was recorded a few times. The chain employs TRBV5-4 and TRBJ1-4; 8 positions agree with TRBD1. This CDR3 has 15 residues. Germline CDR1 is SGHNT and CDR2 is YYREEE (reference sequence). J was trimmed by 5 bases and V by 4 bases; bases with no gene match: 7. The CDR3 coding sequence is TGTGCCAGCAGCGCTAACAGGGGGTGGAATGAAAAACTGTTTTTT. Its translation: CASSANRGWNEKLFF. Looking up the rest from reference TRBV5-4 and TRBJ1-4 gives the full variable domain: ETGVTQSPTHLIKTRGQQVTLRCSSQSGHNTVSWYQQALGQGPQFIFQYYREEENGRGNFPPRFSGLQFPNYSSELNVNALELDDSALYLCASSANRGWNEKLFFGSGTQLSVL.

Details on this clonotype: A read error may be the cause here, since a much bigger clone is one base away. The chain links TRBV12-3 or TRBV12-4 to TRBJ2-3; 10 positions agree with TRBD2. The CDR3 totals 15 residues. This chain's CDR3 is CVSINSGGITDTQYF. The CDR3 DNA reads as TGTGTCAGCATTAATAGCGGGGGGATTACAGATACGCAGTATTTT.

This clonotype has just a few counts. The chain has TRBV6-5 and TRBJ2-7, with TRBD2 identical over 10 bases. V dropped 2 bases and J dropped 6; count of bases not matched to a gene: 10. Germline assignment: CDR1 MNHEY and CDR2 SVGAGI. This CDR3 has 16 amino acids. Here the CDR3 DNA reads TGTGCCAGCAGTTACAATCCTAGCGGGGGCCAGGGCGAGCAGTACTTC. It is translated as CASSYNPSGGQGEQYF.

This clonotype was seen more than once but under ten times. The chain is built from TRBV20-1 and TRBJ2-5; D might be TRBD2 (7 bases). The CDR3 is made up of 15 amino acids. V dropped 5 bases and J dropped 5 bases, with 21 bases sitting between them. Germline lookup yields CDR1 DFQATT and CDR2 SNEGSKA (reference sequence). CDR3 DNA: TGCAGTGCTGCACCATCCGGCGGGGGCCGGGAGACCCAGTACTTC. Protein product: CSAAPSGGGRETQYF.